The present entry profiles one T cell receptor (beta chain) with its context. Its cognate antigen is unknown. This sample was taken from a study of cytomegalovirus exposure and HLA in healthy donors. Vbeta (60) and Jbeta (13) primers were used in the PCR. This table comes from immunoSEQ multiplex PCR, and its TCRdb copy is limited to in-frame clones, with some not included. The specimen's table records 100,000 or so clones. The germline V gene encodes CDR1 SGDLS and CDR2 YYNGEE. J lost 5 bases, V lost 4 bases, and 10 bases had no gene match. The CDR3 runs to 15 residues. Study outcomes and limitations: Immune exposure information available was restricted to CMV serostatus. Per published reports, the classifier diagnosed cytomegalovirus status with high specificity and sensitivity. The study put 150 or so TCR beta chains on its list as cytomegalovirus-associated.

The sequence came from a woman aged 25-40 years in good health and CMV-seronegative. The sequenced material came from PBMCs. The chain links TRBV9 to TRBJ2-5; 8 bases are shared with TRBD1. CDR3 in DNA: TGTGCCAGCAGCCCTGGGCAGGGGGCATGGGAGACCCAGTACTTC. Residues: CASSPGQGAWETQYF.